Below, 19 T cell receptor beta chains from the same sample are listed, as sequenced in a study of T cell responses to AZD1222 COVID-19 vaccine. Sequenced by immunoSEQ multiplex PCR; TCRdb stores in-frame clones only, minus some. The table shows some 120,000 clones, with around 90% occurring only once. The sequencing used peripheral blood, collected on day 0 of AZD1222 vaccination. These receptors all stem from an adult in good health.

As for this clone: Relative to the germline gene, one junction end is altered; a read error may explain this. V is TRBV29-1 and J is TRBJ2-3, with D perhaps TRBD1 (5 bases). The CDR3 totals 12 residues. Germline V lookup: CDR1 SQVTM, CDR2 ANQGSEA. The DNA for the CDR3 is TGTGGGGCACAGGTTAGCACAGATACGCAGTATTTT. It is translated as CGAQVSTDTQYF.

The genes are TRBV12-5 and TRBJ2-7; 9 nucleotides line up with TRBD2. Germline V gene sequence: CDR1 LGHNT, CDR2 FRNRAP. The ends lost 8 bases at V and 4 bases at J; junction bases unmatched: 6. This CDR3 spans 13 amino acids. The CDR3 nucleotides read TGTGCTAGTCGACCGACTAGCGGATACGAGCAGTACTTC. It is translated as CASRPTSGYEQYF.

A single count supports this clone. V is TRBV3-1 (or the pseudogene TRBV3-2) and J is TRBJ1-4, with D unresolved. CDR1 LGHDT and CDR2 YNNKEL come from the germline V gene (reference sequence). Trimming removed 4 bases from V and 0 bases from J, with 9 bases in between. The CDR3 is 15 residues long. Here the CDR3 DNA reads TGTGCCAGCAGCCGTAGGAGTGCAACTAATGAAAAACTGTTTTTT. Residues: CASSRRSATNEKLFF.

The rearrangement uses TRBV20-1 and TRBJ1-1; D unresolved. The germline gives CDR1 DFQATT, CDR2 SNEGSKA (reference sequence). Trimming shortened V by 6 bases and J by 5 bases, and 7 bases separated the two germline ends. The CDR3 extends over 10 amino acids. CDR3 amino acids: CSAGGTEAFF. In nucleotides, the CDR3 is TGCAGTGCCGGCGGTACTGAAGCTTTCTTT.

The rearrangement uses TRBV5-6 and TRBJ2-5; 7 bases match TRBD1. Looked up from germline, CDR1 is SGHDT and CDR2 is YYEEEE. J gave up 4 bases and V 2 bases, and 8 bases lay outside the gene matches. The length of the CDR3 is 15 residues. DNA for the CDR3: TGTGCCAGCAGCTTCCCGGGACAGCTCAGAGAGACCCAGTACTTC. This translates into CASSFPGQLRETQYF.

With regard to this clone: At one end, the junction sequence differs from germline, possibly due to a read error. The chain links TRBV6-1 to TRBJ2-7, with D perhaps matching TRBD1 or TRBD2 (5 bases each). The CDR3 has 15 amino acids. Germline CDR1 and CDR2: MNHNS and SASEGT. The CDR3 protein is CASIEPGRLAYEQYF. In DNA form, the CDR3 reads TGTGCCAGCATTGAACCGGGACGCCTCGCCTACGAGCAGTACTTC.

The chain recombines TRBV7-9 with TRBJ2-2; TRBD2 matches 7 bases. The trim removed 3 bases at V and 6 bases at J, leaving 4 bases unmatched. This CDR3 is 14 amino acids long. CDR1 and CDR2 from the germline V gene are SEHNR and FQNEAQ (reference sequence). The CDR3 spells CASSLSSGAGELFF. The CDR3 nucleotides are TGTGCCAGCAGCTTGTCCAGCGGGGCCGGGGAGCTGTTTTTT. The whole variable domain, remainder taken from reference TRBV7-9 and TRBJ2-2, is DTGVSQNPRHKITKRGQNVTFRCDPISEHNRLYWYRQTLGQGPEFLTYFQNEAQLEKSRLLSDRFSAERPKGSFSTLEIQRTEQGDSAMYLCASSLSSGAGELFFGEGSRLTVL.

The V gene is TRBV5-4, the J gene TRBJ2-3; 16 bases are shared with TRBD2. CDR3 length: 17 residues. The V gene's germline CDR1 is SGHNT and CDR2 YYREEE (reference sequence). V was pared by 0 bases and J by 4 bases, with 2 bases of the junction left unmatched. CDR3 nucleotide sequence: TGTGCCAGCAGCTTGGGGGGACTAGCGGGAGGGCCAGATACGCAGTATTTT. Translated: CASSLGGLAGGPDTQYF. The full variable domain, with the rest looked up from reference TRBV5-4 and TRBJ2-3, is ETGVTQSPTHLIKTRGQQVTLRCSSQSGHNTVSWYQQALGQGPQFIFQYYREEENGRGNFPPRFSGLQFPNYSSELNVNALELDDSALYLCASSLGGLAGGPDTQYFGPGTRLTVL.

This clone has only one observation. This chain's CDR3 is CASSEYTDTQYF. The CDR3 DNA reads as TGTGCCAGCAGCGAATACACAGATACGCAGTATTTT. The chain uses TRBV11-3 and TRBJ2-3; no definite D call. The CDR3 totals 12 residues. Germline CDR1 is SGHNT and CDR2 is YENEEA. V lost 5 bases to trimming and J lost 2 bases, with 5 bases between them.

V and J are TRBV30 and TRBJ1-2; D is possibly TRBD1 (6 bases). This CDR3 is 13 amino acids long. Germline CDR1 is GTSNPN and CDR2 is SVGIG (reference sequence). V gave up 6 bases and J gave up 0 bases, with 11 bases separating them. The CDR3 nucleotides read TGTGCCTGTGAGGGGGGCGCTAACTATGGCTACACCTTC. Translating gives CACEGGANYGYTF. The complete variable domain, with remaining parts taken from reference TRBV30 and TRBJ1-2, reads SQTIHQWPATLVQPVGSPLSLECTVEGTSNPNLYWYRQAAGRGLQLLFYSVGIGQISSEVPQNLSASRPQDRQFILSSKKLLLSDSGFYLCACEGGANYGYTFGSGTRLTVV.

The chain has TRBV27 and TRBJ2-1; 10 bases agree with TRBD2. V gave up 6 bases and J gave up 2 bases; unmatched junction bases: 4. This CDR3 is 15 amino acids long. Germline lookup yields CDR1 MNHEY and CDR2 SMNVEV (reference sequence). In DNA form, the CDR3 reads TGTGCCAGCAGCCAAAGCGGGAGGGCCTACAATGAGCAGTTCTTC. Amino acids: CASSQSGRAYNEQFF.

The V gene is TRBV25-1, the J gene TRBJ2-2; 8 bases map to TRBD2. Trimming cost V 2 bases and J 6 bases; bases outside gene matches: 11. CDR3 length: 17 residues. Germline-derived CDR1 and CDR2 are MGHDK and SYGVNS. The chain's CDR3 is CASSEGWISGIPGELFF. Written as DNA, the CDR3 is TGTGCCAGCAGTGAAGGGTGGATTAGCGGGATCCCCGGGGAGCTGTTTTTT. The full variable domain, in which reference TRBV25-1 and TRBJ2-2 provide the parts outside the CDR3, is EADIYQTPRYLVIGTGKKITLECSQTMGHDKMYWYQQDPGMELHLIHYSYGVNSTEKGDLSSESTVSRIRTEHFPLTLESARPSHTSQYLCASSEGWISGIPGELFFGEGSRLTVL.

The chain couples TRBV19 to TRBJ1-1; D call uncertain. The CDR3 sequence is 15 residues long. The V and J ends lost 9 bases and 1 base respectively, with 18 bases between them. Germline CDR1 and CDR2: LNHDA and SQIVND (reference sequence). The CDR3 nucleotides are TGTGCCAGCACGTGGGGAGGCAGGTCGAACACTGAAGCTTTCTTT. Residues: CASTWGGRSNTEAFF.

The CDR3 DNA is TGTGCCAGCAGCGCCTCGGGGGGAAGTGGTACTGAAGCTTTCTTT. Translating it yields CASSASGGSGTEAFF. This chain uses TRBV9 with TRBJ1-1; maybe TRBD1 (5 bases). This CDR3 comprises 15 residues. Germline CDR1 reads SGDLS; CDR2 reads YYNGEE. V was cut by 3 bases and J by 5 bases, with 17 bases left in between.

The gene calls are TRBV7-2 and TRBJ2-7, with D possibly being TRBD2 (5 bases). Germline assignment: CDR1 SGHTA and CDR2 FQGNSA. Deletions cut 1 base from V and 9 bases from J, with 10 bases between. This CDR3 has 12 residues. CDR3: CASSLDRTRQYF. The CDR3 coding sequence is TGTGCCAGCAGCTTAGATAGGACTCGGCAGTACTTC.

The V and J genes are TRBV5-4 and TRBJ2-5, with TRBD1 matching over 8 bases. The CDR3 is made up of 14 amino acids. CDR1 SGHNT and CDR2 YYREEE come from the germline V gene (reference sequence). V gave up 2 bases and J gave up 1 base; unmatched junction bases: 1. Here the CDR3 reads CASSFQGAQETQYF. For the CDR3, the DNA is TGTGCCAGCAGCTTTCAGGGGGCCCAAGAGACCCAGTACTTC.

This chain connects TRBV24-1 to TRBJ1-1; perhaps TRBD1 as D (6 bases). CDR1 and CDR2 (germline): KGHDR, SFDVKD. With 4 bases removed from V and 4 bases from J, the gap between germline ends came to 15 bases. This CDR3 has 15 residues. CDR3 nucleotides: TGTGCCACCAGTGACCCACAGGGCGGGATCACTGAAGCTTTCTTT. Translation: CATSDPQGGITEAFF.

There are a few counts of this clone. The chain combines TRBV2 with TRBJ2-7, with 7 bases that match TRBD2. Trimming cost V 2 bases and J 0 bases; bases outside gene matches: 7. The CDR3 has 16 amino acids. Germline lookup yields CDR1 SNHLY and CDR2 FYNNEI. The CDR3 nucleotides are TGTGCCAGCAGTGAACGAAGCGGGACCTCCTCCTACGAGCAGTACTTC. Its protein is CASSERSGTSSYEQYF.

The rearrangement links TRBV7-2 to TRBJ1-1, with D possibly matching TRBD1 (5 bases). The CDR3 sequence is 14 residues long. Germline V lookup: CDR1 SGHTA, CDR2 FQGNSA. V dropped 5 bases and J dropped 6 bases, with 16 bases sitting between them. Here the CDR3 DNA reads TGTGCCAGCAGCCCGTTGGGCGGGGGGGCTGAAGCTTTCTTT. This codes for CASSPLGGGAEAFF.